This T cell receptor (beta chain) was sequenced in a study of immune evolution from preneoplasia to lung adenocarcinoma. The study's findings and limits: Clonality was highest in normal lung, lower in later-stage lesions apparently. Top clone share appeared to fall from AAH through AIS, MIA, adenocarcinoma.

Patients had resection in Japan or China between about 2014 and 2018. Two lung cancer pathologists independently confirmed each histologic diagnosis. Of note for this clone: Its specificity is unknown.

The assay was immunoSEQ multiplex PCR, and TCRdb's table has in-frame clones only and misses some. Among around 6,100 clones listed, about four fifths were seen once. The clonotype originates from an older donor with lung adenocarcinoma. What was sequenced was FFPE adjacent normal lung tissue.

The DNA of the CDR3 is TGCAGCGTCAAGGGGACATATAATGAAAAACTGTTTTTT. Its protein is CSVKGTYNEKLFF. J is TRBJ1-4 and V is TRBV29-1; TRBD1 might be the D (6 bases). CDR1 is SQVTM, CDR2 ANQGSEA, per germline. The CDR3 covers 13 residues. V lost 6 bases to trimming and J lost 4 bases, with 12 bases between them.